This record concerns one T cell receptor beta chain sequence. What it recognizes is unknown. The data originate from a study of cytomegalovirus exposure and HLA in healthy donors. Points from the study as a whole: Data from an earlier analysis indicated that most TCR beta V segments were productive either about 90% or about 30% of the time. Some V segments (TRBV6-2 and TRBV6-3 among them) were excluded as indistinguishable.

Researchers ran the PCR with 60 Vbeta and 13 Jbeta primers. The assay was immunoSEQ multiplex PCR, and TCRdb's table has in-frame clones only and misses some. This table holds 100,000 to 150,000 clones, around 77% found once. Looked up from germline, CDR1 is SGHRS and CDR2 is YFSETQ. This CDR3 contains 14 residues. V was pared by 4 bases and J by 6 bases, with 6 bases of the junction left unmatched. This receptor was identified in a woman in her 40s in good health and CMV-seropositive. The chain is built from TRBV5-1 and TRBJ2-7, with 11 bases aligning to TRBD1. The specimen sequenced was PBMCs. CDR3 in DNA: TGCGCCAGCAGCCGTGCCGGGACAGGGGGCGAGCAGTACTTC. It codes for CASSRAGTGGEQYF.